A single sample gave rise to the 28 T cell receptor beta chains below, sequenced in a study of cytomegalovirus exposure and HLA in healthy donors (dated by TCRdb to about 2017). Library construction relied on the immunoSEQ multiplex PCR assay. The multiplex PCR relied on a mix of 60 forward primers for TCR Vbeta segments and 13 reverse primers for TCR Jbeta segments. TCRdb obtained this table from immuneACCESS and retained in-frame rearrangements with V and J assigned. These tables miss some clones; where compared with another copy, unresolved V genes account for less than half of the shortfall, and the remainder is unexplained. The sample has 110,000 to 150,000 clones on record, around 86% of them singletons. Approximately 1.1% of the sample is in the top ten clones. The sequencing input was PBMCs. The receptors originated from a female donor in good health and CMV-seronegative.

This chain connects TRBV18 to TRBJ2-1; 11 bases map to TRBD1. V gave up 3 bases and J gave up 14 bases; unmatched junction bases: 12. CDR3 length equals 15 residues. Germline-derived CDR1 and CDR2 are KGHSH and LQKENI. In nucleotides, the CDR3 is TGTGCCAGCTCACCGCGGACAGGGGGCGGTCTGGGGGAGTTCTTC. It codes for CASSPRTGGGLGEFF.

A note on this clone: The junction departs from germline at one end; a sequencing error may be responsible. The J gene is TRBJ1-1, the V gene TRBV5-1; D uncertain. The germline V gene has CDR1 SGHRS and CDR2 YFSETQ. The CDR3 runs to 16 residues. The CDR3 sequence is CASSLGSEGENAEAFF. Written as DNA, the CDR3 is TGCGCCAGCAGCTTAGGTTCTGAGGGCGAGAACGCTGAAGCTTTCTTT. The full variable domain, rest sourced from reference TRBV5-1 and TRBJ1-1, is KAGVTQTPRYLIKTRGQQVTLSCSPISGHRSVSWYQQTPGQGLQFLFEYFSETQRNKGNFPGRFSGRQFSNSRSEMNVSTLELGDSALYLCASSLGSEGENAEAFFGQGTRLTVV.

The V gene is TRBV21-1, the J gene TRBJ2-5; TRBD1 is the table's D call and was not checked against the DNA. TRBV21-1 is reported as a pseudogene. This CDR3 has 16 residues. CDR3 sequence: CASSILKDSREETQYF. As DNA, the CDR3 is TGTGCCAGCAGCATCTTAAAGGACAGCCGCGAAGAGACCCAGTACTTC.

The J gene is TRBJ2-7, the V gene TRBV30, with 10 positions matching TRBD2. The CDR3 runs to 12 residues. J was trimmed by 3 bases and V by 8 bases; bases with no gene match: 4. Looked up from germline, CDR1 is GTSNPN and CDR2 is SVGIG (reference sequence). The CDR3 sequence: CAVSGRFYEQYF. The CDR3 DNA reads TGTGCCGTTAGCGGGAGGTTCTACGAGCAGTACTTC.

The V call is TRBV6-1, the J call TRBJ2-7, with TRBD1 matching over 8 bases. There are 15 residues in the CDR3. V was clipped by 1 base and J by 1 base; unmatched bases: 3. Germline CDR1 reads MNHNS; CDR2 reads SASEGT. The CDR3 protein is CASSEGQGISYEQYF. DNA for the CDR3: TGTGCCAGCAGTGAAGGACAGGGGATATCCTACGAGCAGTACTTC.

The V call is TRBV27, the J call TRBJ2-7, with D possibly TRBD2 on 6 matching bases. The germline gives CDR1 MNHEY, CDR2 SMNVEV (reference sequence). This CDR3 comprises 14 residues. The V end was cut by 3 bases, the J end by 0 bases, with 9 bases between. The CDR3 bases are TGTGCCAGCAGTTTGGGGAGGAGCTCCTACGAGCAGTACTTC. Residues: CASSLGRSSYEQYF.

The V gene is TRBV6-6, the J gene TRBJ2-6; D is unclear. With 2 bases removed from V and 2 bases from J, the gap between germline ends came to 7 bases. CDR3 size: 15 residues. Germline V gives CDR1 MNHNY, CDR2 SVGAGI (reference sequence). The CDR3 region has the DNA TGTGCCAGCAGTTACCTCGAGGCTGGGGCCAACGTCCTGACTTTC. Its translation is CASSYLEAGANVLTF.

The V gene is TRBV15, the J gene TRBJ2-7; 10 positions match TRBD1. J was trimmed by 3 bases and V by 8 bases; bases with no gene match: 4. CDR3 length equals 13 residues. CDR1 and CDR2 (germline): LNHNV, YYDKDF (reference sequence). The CDR3 reads CATGRDRGYEQYF. The DNA for the CDR3 is TGTGCCACCGGGCGGGACAGGGGCTACGAGCAGTACTTC.

The sample holds a few counts of this clone. The chain recombines TRBV10-3 with TRBJ1-2, with 8 bases lining up with TRBD1. The CDR3 totals 13 residues. CDR1 and CDR2 from the germline V gene are ENHRY and SYGVKD. J was trimmed by 4 bases and V by 6 bases; bases with no gene match: 4. This CDR3 is CAISPGTGYGYTF. CDR3 DNA: TGTGCCATCAGCCCCGGGACAGGCTATGGCTACACCTTC.

Only one count was recorded for this clone. The rearrangement links TRBV28 to TRBJ1-2; D is unresolved. The ends were cut back, 6 bases at V and 5 bases at J, with 10 bases in the middle. Germline assignment: CDR1 MDHEN and CDR2 SYDVKM. This CDR3 contains 12 residues. CDR3 sequence reads: CASSGLNYGYTF. CDR3 DNA sequence: TGTGCCAGCAGCGGACTTAATTATGGCTACACCTTC.

This clone was observed a few times. The chain links TRBV10-1 to TRBJ2-3, with TRBD1 matching 7 bases. CDR1 is WNHNN, CDR2 SYGVQD, per germline (reference sequence). CDR3 length: 15 amino acids. V shed 3 bases, J shed 1 base, and the junction held 4 bases outside the gene matches. CDR3 coding DNA: TGCGCCAGCAGTGATTGGGACAGACGCACAGATACGCAGTATTTT. The encoded protein is CASSDWDRRTDTQYF.

This clone was counted once. This chain links TRBV25-1 with TRBJ1-6, with D uncertain. Deletions cut 8 bases from V and 2 bases from J, with 13 bases between. The CDR3 covers 15 residues. Germline V gene lookup returns CDR1 MGHDK and CDR2 SYGVNS. CDR3 protein: CASGDRQAYNSPLHF. CDR3 nucleotides: TGTGCCAGCGGCGACCGACAAGCCTATAATTCACCCCTCCACTTT.

The chain uses TRBV5-4 and TRBJ2-7, with D unresolved. The CDR3 has 13 amino acids. Trimming stripped 1 base from V and 3 bases from J, with 8 bases between. Germline values: CDR1 SGHNT, CDR2 YYREEE (reference sequence). In nucleotides, the CDR3 is TGTGCCAGCAGCTTGTACACAAACTACGAGCAGTACTTC. As protein: CASSLYTNYEQYF.

V is TRBV7-9 and J is TRBJ2-2; 9 bases are a match to TRBD1. V lost 6 bases to trimming and J lost 1 base; unmatched junction nucleotides: 9. Germline-derived CDR1 and CDR2 are SEHNR and FQNEAQ (reference sequence). The CDR3 loop spans 17 amino acids. This CDR3 is CASRFIAGQGNTGELFF. As DNA, the CDR3 is TGTGCCAGCAGATTTATCGCGGGACAGGGGAACACCGGGGAGCTGTTTTTT.

The chain links TRBV7-9 to TRBJ1-5; weak D call: TRBD1 (5 bases). Trimming removed 5 bases from V and 7 bases from J, with 21 bases in between. Looked up from germline, CDR1 is SEHNR and CDR2 is FQNEAQ (reference sequence). The CDR3 is made up of 16 amino acids. The CDR3 coding sequence is TGTGCCAGCAGCGGCAAGTATGGGGGGTCGGACCAGCCCCAGCATTTT. Translating gives CASSGKYGGSDQPQHF.

The chain employs TRBV29-1 and TRBJ1-2, with D unresolved. The germline CDR1 and CDR2 sequences are SQVTM and ANQGSEA. Trimming pared 3 bases from V and 2 bases from J, leaving 7 bases between. This CDR3 has 12 residues. CDR3 region: CSVEPGNYGYTF. The CDR3 DNA is TGCAGCGTTGAGCCGGGAAACTATGGCTACACCTTC.

The gene calls are TRBV18 and TRBJ1-1, with 11 bases matching TRBD1. V gave up 4 bases and J gave up 8 bases; unmatched junction bases: 6. The CDR3 contains 14 residues. The germline V gene encodes CDR1 KGHSH and CDR2 LQKENI. CDR3 in amino acids: CASSLGQGAKEAFF. Here the CDR3 DNA reads TGTGCCAGCTCACTCGGACAGGGGGCAAAAGAAGCTTTCTTT.

The chain couples TRBV10-1 to TRBJ2-2; weak D call: TRBD1 (6 bases). This CDR3 comprises 14 residues. Germline-derived CDR1 and CDR2 are WNHNN and SYGVQD (reference sequence). The V end lost 3 bases, the J end lost 6 bases, and 11 bases lay between the germline ends. CDR3 nucleotides: TGCGCCAGCAGTGATCAGGGGAGTCCCGGGGAGCTGTTTTTT. Amino acid sequence: CASSDQGSPGELFF.

The V call is TRBV7-9, the J call TRBJ1-3; D is perhaps TRBD1 (6 bases). CDR1 is SEHNR, CDR2 FQNEAQ, per germline (reference sequence). With 2 bases removed from V and 4 bases from J, the gap between germline ends came to 12 bases. The CDR3 consists of 15 residues. The CDR3 spells CASSLQGTGGNTIYF. CDR3 DNA sequence: TGTGCCAGCAGCTTACAGGGGACGGGCGGAAACACCATATATTTT.

The chain couples TRBV28 to TRBJ1-2, with 9 bases identical to TRBD1. Trimming cost V 6 bases and J 6 bases; bases outside gene matches: 5. The CDR3 sequence is 13 residues long. Looked up from germline, CDR1 is MDHEN and CDR2 is SYDVKM. CDR3 coding DNA: TGTGCCAGCAGAGACACAGGGGGCCATGGCTACACCTTC. Protein: CASRDTGGHGYTF.

The chain couples TRBV5-6 to TRBJ2-1; D ambiguous. Trimming took off 0 bases at V and 9 bases at J, with 10 bases between the two ends. The CDR3 sequence is 13 residues long. Germline CDR1 is SGHDT and CDR2 is YYEEEE. CDR3 sequence reads: CASSLETFSEQFF. Here the CDR3 DNA reads TGTGCCAGCAGCTTGGAGACTTTCTCTGAGCAGTTCTTC.

With regard to this clone: The sample holds other DNA sequences that translate to the same CDR3. This chain links TRBV28 with TRBJ2-7, with 7 bases that match TRBD2. The CDR3 length is 15 residues. Looked up from germline, CDR1 is MDHEN and CDR2 is SYDVKM. The V gene end was trimmed by 6 bases and the J gene end by 0 bases; junction bases not matched to a gene: 8. The CDR3 coding sequence is TGTGCCAGCAGCCTCAGCGGGGCGAGCTCCTACGAGCAGTACTTC. Translating it yields CASSLSGASSYEQYF.

This clone came up a few times. As DNA, the CDR3 is TGTGCCAGCAGCACAGGGGAGACCCAGTACTTC. Its translation: CASSTGETQYF. The chain is built from TRBV9 and TRBJ2-5; D perhaps matches TRBD1 (6 bases). V was cut by 4 bases and J by 5 bases, with 6 bases left in between. This CDR3 contains 11 residues. Germline values: CDR1 SGDLS, CDR2 YYNGEE.

V gene TRBV5-1 combines with J gene TRBJ2-7, with TRBD2 identical over 12 bases. CDR3 length equals 15 residues. Germline V gene data show CDR1 as SGHRS and CDR2 as YFSETQ. The J segment lost 5 bases and the V segment lost 4 bases, leaving 7 bases of the junction unmatched. CDR3 sequence: CASSALTSGSHEQYF. CDR3 nucleotide sequence: TGCGCCAGCAGCGCCCTGACTAGCGGGAGCCACGAGCAGTACTTC.

The chain has TRBV19 and TRBJ2-6; maybe TRBD2 (6 bases). Trimming stripped 10 bases from V and 6 bases from J, with 25 bases between. Germline loops: CDR1 LNHDA, CDR2 SQIVND (reference sequence). The CDR3 sequence is 17 residues long. The CDR3 nucleotides are TGTGCCACCTCGGAGGGGCGCTCCTTTCTGTTGGCCAACGTCCTGACTTTC. This gives the protein CATSEGRSFLLANVLTF.

This clone was picked up a small number of times. The chain uses TRBV2 and TRBJ1-1; D is unresolved. CDR1 SNHLY and CDR2 FYNNEI come from the germline V gene. The CDR3 runs 15 residues. V lost 4 bases and J lost 3, with 15 bases in between. CDR3 in amino acids: CASSVSTALDTEAFF. CDR3 bases: TGTGCCAGCAGTGTTAGCACGGCTCTCGACACTGAAGCTTTCTTT.

The chain recombines TRBV5-1 with TRBJ1-1, with D unclear. Germline-derived CDR1 and CDR2 are SGHRS and YFSETQ. The CDR3 is 14 amino acids. V lost 0 bases to trimming and J lost 1 base, with 7 bases between them. The CDR3 region has the DNA TGCGCCAGCAGCTTGGGCGGAGAGAACACTGAAGCTTTCTTT. Translation gives CASSLGGENTEAFF. Full variable domain (remainder filled in from reference TRBV5-1 and TRBJ1-1): KAGVTQTPRYLIKTRGQQVTLSCSPISGHRSVSWYQQTPGQGLQFLFEYFSETQRNKGNFPGRFSGRQFSNSRSEMNVSTLELGDSALYLCASSLGGENTEAFFGQGTRLTVV.

This chain joins TRBV6-1 and TRBJ2-5; TRBD2 matches at 12 bases. This CDR3 contains 15 residues. The ends lost 2 bases at V and 4 bases at J; junction bases unmatched: 2. Per the germline V gene, CDR1 is MNHNS and CDR2 is SASEGT. CDR3 sequence: CASSELAGGPETQYF. The CDR3 coding sequence is TGTGCCAGCAGTGAACTAGCGGGAGGGCCAGAGACCCAGTACTTC.